Presented here are 9 T cell receptor beta chains from one specimen sequenced in a study of blood T cell repertoires in COVID-19. Method: immunoSEQ multiplex PCR; TCRdb's copy keeps in-frame clones and lacks some. This table has 200,000 to 300,000 clones, about 91% appearing once. The sample was PBMCs or T cells enriched from blood (not recorded which). The source of these receptors is a woman aged 40 to 49 with acute COVID-19.

The genes are TRBV7-9 and TRBJ2-1; 8 bases are shared with TRBD2. The CDR3 is made up of 15 amino acids. Unmatched junction bases numbered 4, after V lost 0 bases and J lost 6 bases. CDR1 is SEHNR and CDR2 is FQNEAQ in the germline V gene (reference sequence). The CDR3 loop reads CASSLAASGGNEQFF. In DNA, the CDR3 is TGTGCCAGCAGCTTAGCGGCAAGCGGGGGCAATGAGCAGTTCTTC.

The CDR3, as DNA: TGCGCCAGCAGCCAAGAGCGGTTGGTGGGCGGGGAGCTGTTTTTT. Translation: CASSQERLVGGELFF. The chain employs TRBV4-3 and TRBJ2-2; D ambiguous. The germline V gene has CDR1 LGHNA and CDR2 YSLEER. V was shortened by 0 bases and J by 7 bases, with 12 bases between the two germline ends. The CDR3 runs 15 residues.

V is TRBV5-4 and J is TRBJ1-4; TRBD1 agrees at 10 bases. The CDR3 contains 16 residues. J lost 6 bases, V lost 0 bases, and 5 bases had no gene match. The germline V gene has CDR1 SGHNT and CDR2 YYREEE (reference sequence). The CDR3 region has the DNA TGTGCCAGCAGCTTGGGCGACAGGGGGCCGGATGAAAAACTGTTTTTT. Its protein product is CASSLGDRGPDEKLFF.

This clone was detected only a few times. The chain combines TRBV7-2 with TRBJ2-1, with 8 bases identical to TRBD2. Germline-derived CDR1 and CDR2 are SGHTA and FQGNSA. There are 19 residues in the CDR3. J was trimmed by 4 bases and V by 5 bases; bases with no gene match: 19. The CDR3 bases are TGTGCCAGCAGCCCACCCGCCCGGTTAGCGGGGTCGCAGTACAATGAGCAGTTCTTC. Translated, it gives CASSPPARLAGSQYNEQFF.

The J gene is TRBJ2-2, the V gene TRBV10-3; TRBD2 might be the D (6 bases). The ends were cut back, 0 bases at V and 3 bases at J, with 11 bases in the middle. The CDR3 covers 16 residues. Germline loops: CDR1 ENHRY, CDR2 SYGVKD. The CDR3 loop is CAISESGRRDTGELFF. Here the CDR3 DNA reads TGTGCCATCAGTGAGTCGGGGAGGCGCGACACCGGGGAGCTGTTTTTT.

This rearrangement joins TRBV7-9 to TRBJ2-3, with 8 bases aligning to TRBD2. V shed 0 bases and J 8 bases; nucleotides not matched to a gene: 7. This CDR3 region has 15 residues. Germline V gene sequence: CDR1 SEHNR, CDR2 FQNEAQ (reference sequence). CDR3 in amino acids: CASSLASGTLGTQYF. CDR3 in DNA: TGTGCCAGCAGCTTAGCTAGCGGGACGTTGGGTACGCAGTATTTT.

The chain couples TRBV27 to TRBJ1-2, with TRBD1 as a possible D gene (5 bases). The CDR3 totals 13 residues. CDR1 MNHEY and CDR2 SMNVEV come from the germline V gene (reference sequence). V was trimmed by 0 bases and J by 7 bases, leaving 9 bases between them. CDR3 region: CASSLSSGGGYTF. CDR3 DNA: TGTGCCAGCAGTTTATCGTCGGGGGGTGGCTACACCTTC.

This clone was observed a single time. This rearrangement joins TRBV5-8 to TRBJ2-3; 8 bases agree with TRBD2. Germline V gene sequence: CDR1 SGHTS, CDR2 YDEGEE. There are 14 residues in the CDR3. J gave up 4 bases and V 0 bases, and 1 base lay outside the gene matches. This CDR3 reads CASSLAGGADTQYF. The CDR3 DNA is TGTGCCAGCAGCTTGGCCGGGGGGGCAGATACGCAGTATTTT.

The CDR3 coding sequence is TGTGCCAGCAGCCCCCTGGGGGGGACCCAGTACTTC. Its translation is CASSPLGGTQYF. V and J are TRBV3-1 (or the pseudogene TRBV3-2) and TRBJ2-5; maybe TRBD2 (6 bases). The CDR3 spans 12 residues. V was pared by 4 bases and J by 7 bases, with 10 bases between. Germline-derived CDR1 and CDR2 are LGHDT and YNNKEL (reference sequence).